What follows are 3 T cell receptor beta chains derived from one specimen sequenced in a study of CD8 T cells in Susac syndrome. Random hexamers were used to reverse transcribe the RNA input (about 0.5 to 1 ug). Each CDR3 protein is one row after TCRdb ran MiXCR on the immunoSEQ multiplex PCR reads. The sample has some 400,000 distinct CDR3 sequences; 85% are singletons. Sequencing was carried out using CD8+ T cells from PBMCs. The receptors originated from a human donor with multiple sclerosis.

There are a few counts of this clonotype. The chain links TRBV19 to TRBJ2-7, with 9 bases matching TRBD2. This CDR3 region has 15 residues. CDR1 and CDR2 from the germline V gene are LNHDA and SQIVND (reference sequence). V lost 7 bases and J lost 4; bases outside the gene matches: 11. The DNA of the CDR3 is TGTGCCAGTACCCCCGGGACTAGCACCCATTACGAGCAGTACTTC. Amino acids: CASTPGTSTHYEQYF.

The CDR3 DNA sequence: TGCGCCAGCAGAAAGAATTCCTACGAGCAGTACTTC. Its translation is CASRKNSYEQYF. This chain joins TRBV5-1 and TRBJ2-7; D is unclear. Germline CDR1 is SGHRS and CDR2 is YFSETQ. The CDR3 is made up of 12 amino acids. V gave up 5 bases and J gave up 1 base, with 7 bases separating them.

This clonotype was seen only once. The genes are TRBV23-1 and TRBJ1-1; TRBD1 might be the D (6 bases). TRBV23-1 is flagged as an ORF with uncertain function. Trimming shortened V by 7 bases and J by 6 bases, and 24 bases separated the two germline ends. The CDR3 runs to 16 residues. CDR3 region: CASNFGGSNRVAEAFF. The CDR3 DNA follows: TGCGCCAGCAACTTTGGTGGGTCGAACAGGGTCGCTGAAGCTTTCTTT.